Listed below are T cell receptor beta chains from one sample, sequenced in a study of T cells in tuberculosis. Measured with immunoSEQ multiplex PCR; TCRdb has only the in-frame clones, and not every one. The table records just under 45,000 clones, approximately 94% of them present only once. Sequencing used PBMCs. The receptors stem from a donor between 10 and 29 years old with latent tuberculosis or without tuberculosis infection. Some clones in this sample may be carry-over from other donors' samples. Each CDR3 is given with its conserved first and last residue. The D gene is left open where the match is weak. Not every row has a clone size; where given, it reads once, few, many or a size class.

clone_size: few
j_call: TRBJ1-4
d_call: TRBD1
v_call: TRBV28
cdr3_nt: TGTGCCAGCAGTTTCCGGTGGGACAGACTAAATGAAAAACTGTTTTTT
cdr3_aa: CASSFRWDRLNEKLFF

clone_size: .
j_call: TRBJ2-7
d_call: .
v_call: TRBV5-1
cdr3_nt: TGCGCCAGCAGCTTGGAGGGGAGGTACGAGCAGTACTTC
cdr3_aa: CASSLEGRYEQYF

clone_size: .
j_call: TRBJ2-1
d_call: .
v_call: TRBV19
cdr3_nt: TGTGCCAGTGGCTATCCCCTGGGCTGGGCTGGGGAGCAGTTCTTC
cdr3_aa: CASGYPLGWAGEQFF

clone_size: .
j_call: TRBJ1-1
d_call: .
v_call: TRBV15
cdr3_nt: TGTGCCACCACCCAGGGTTGGGGCACTGAAGCTTTCTTT
cdr3_aa: CATTQGWGTEAFF

clone_size: .
j_call: TRBJ2-7
d_call: TRBD1
v_call: TRBV5-1
cdr3_nt: TGCGCCAGCAGCTTGACCGGGACAGGGGACGAGCAGTACTTC
cdr3_aa: CASSLTGTGDEQYF

clone_size: .
j_call: TRBJ2-2
d_call: .
v_call: TRBV4-2
cdr3_nt: TGTGCCAGCAGCCAGCAGGGGATAATGAACACCGGGGAGCTGTTTTTT
cdr3_aa: CASSQQGIMNTGELFF

clone_size: .
j_call: TRBJ1-1
d_call: .
v_call: TRBV4-3
cdr3_nt: TGCGCCAGCAGCCAAGATTACAGGGACACTGAAGCTTTCTTT
cdr3_aa: CASSQDYRDTEAFF

clone_size: .
j_call: TRBJ2-1
d_call: TRBD2
v_call: TRBV7-7
cdr3_nt: TGTGCCAGCAGCCCCGGGTTAAGCGGGAGGTCGAATGAGCAGTTCTTC
cdr3_aa: CASSPGLSGRSNEQFF

clone_size: once
j_call: TRBJ2-3
d_call: TRBD2
v_call: TRBV7-3
cdr3_nt: TGTGCCAGCAGCTTGGTCGGGAGGGCAGGGGATACGCAGTATTTT
cdr3_aa: CASSLVGRAGDTQYF

clone_size: .
j_call: TRBJ2-7
d_call: .
v_call: TRBV7-8
cdr3_nt: TGTGCCAGCAGCTTAGGGTGGAGAAAGAACGAGCAGTACTTC
cdr3_aa: CASSLGWRKNEQYF

clone_size: .
j_call: TRBJ2-5
d_call: .
v_call: TRBV6-5
cdr3_nt: TGTGCCAGCAGTTACTCGCGGGGTGGGGAGACCCAGTACTTC
cdr3_aa: CASSYSRGGETQYF

clone_size: .
j_call: TRBJ2-1
d_call: TRBD2
v_call: TRBV11-2
cdr3_nt: TGTGCCAGCAGCCTACGTAGCGGGAGCTACAATGAGCAGTTCTTC
cdr3_aa: CASSLRSGSYNEQFF

clone_size: .
j_call: TRBJ2-7
d_call: TRBD1
v_call: TRBV5-4
cdr3_nt: TGTGCCAGCAGCTTGCGGACAGGGGGCTTCTACGAGCAGTACTTC
cdr3_aa: CASSLRTGGFYEQYF

clone_size: .
j_call: TRBJ1-1
d_call: TRBD1
v_call: TRBV6-1
cdr3_nt: TGTGCCAGCCTCACAGGGGGCTTAGAAGCTTTCTTT
cdr3_aa: CASLTGGLEAFF

clone_size: .
j_call: TRBJ1-3
d_call: TRBD1
v_call: TRBV6-1
cdr3_nt: TGTGCCAGCAGTGACGTAGGGGGGACAGGGACCTCTGGAAACACCATATATTTT
cdr3_aa: CASSDVGGTGTSGNTIYF

clone_size: once
j_call: TRBJ2-7
d_call: TRBD2
v_call: TRBV11-1
cdr3_nt: TGTGCCAGCAGCCCAACAGCGGGGTACGAGCAGTACTTC
cdr3_aa: CASSPTAGYEQYF

clone_size: .
j_call: TRBJ2-7
d_call: .
v_call: TRBV6-6
cdr3_nt: TGTGCCAGCAGTTCTCTGGTAGGGGCGGACTACGAGCAGTACTTC
cdr3_aa: CASSSLVGADYEQYF

clone_size: .
j_call: TRBJ2-2
d_call: TRBD1
v_call: TRBV7-9
cdr3_nt: TGTGCCAGCAGCCGGACAGGGGGCGATGGCACCGGGGAGCTGTTTTTT
cdr3_aa: CASSRTGGDGTGELFF

clone_size: .
j_call: TRBJ2-7
d_call: .
v_call: TRBV6-6
cdr3_nt: TGTGCCAGCAGGTATGGACATCCGGAACGCTACGAGCAGTACTTC
cdr3_aa: CASRYGHPERYEQYF

clone_size: .
j_call: TRBJ1-1
d_call: TRBD1
v_call: TRBV28
cdr3_nt: TGTGCCAGCAGCCTGACAGGGCGGGTAACTGAAGCTTTCTTT
cdr3_aa: CASSLTGRVTEAFF

clone_size: .
j_call: TRBJ1-2
d_call: .
v_call: TRBV15
cdr3_nt: TGTGCCACCAGCAGGGCGGTGGTTCGGCTCACGAACTATGGCTACACCTTC
cdr3_aa: CATSRAVVRLTNYGYTF

clone_size: .
j_call: TRBJ1-2
d_call: TRBD1
v_call: TRBV9
cdr3_nt: TGTGCCAGCAGCGCCGGGGGACAGGCGAACTATGGCTACACCTTC
cdr3_aa: CASSAGGQANYGYTF

clone_size: .
j_call: TRBJ2-7
d_call: TRBD1
v_call: TRBV4-3
cdr3_nt: TGCGCCAGCAGCCAAGGCTTGGGACAGGGGAGTTACGAGCAGTACTTC
cdr3_aa: CASSQGLGQGSYEQYF

clone_size: .
j_call: TRBJ1-5
d_call: TRBD1
v_call: TRBV19
cdr3_nt: TGTGCCAGCCGGGACAGGGTGTATAGTCAGCCCCAGCATTTT
cdr3_aa: CASRDRVYSQPQHF

clone_size: .
j_call: TRBJ1-5
d_call: .
v_call: TRBV19
cdr3_nt: TGTGCCAGTAGTAGCCCTACAGGGAATCAGCCCCAGCATTTT
cdr3_aa: CASSSPTGNQPQHF

clone_size: .
j_call: TRBJ2-1
d_call: .
v_call: TRBV6-1
cdr3_nt: TGTGCCAGCAGTGAAGGGTGGGCCGTAGAGCAGTTCTTC
cdr3_aa: CASSEGWAVEQFF

clone_size: .
j_call: TRBJ1-4
d_call: TRBD1
v_call: TRBV28
cdr3_nt: TGTGCCAGCAGTTCACAGGGGGCTAAGGGAAAACTGTTTTTT
cdr3_aa: CASSSQGAKGKLFF

clone_size: .
j_call: TRBJ2-1
d_call: .
v_call: TRBV5-1
cdr3_nt: TGCGCCAGCAGCTATTCGGGACTGGAACGTTTCTCTGAGCAGTTCTTC
cdr3_aa: CASSYSGLERFSEQFF

clone_size: .
j_call: TRBJ2-1
d_call: TRBD2
v_call: TRBV4-1
cdr3_nt: TGCGCCAGCAGCCAAGGAAGGGGTGGGAGGGGTGAGAATGAGCAGTTCTTC
cdr3_aa: CASSQGRGGRGENEQFF

clone_size: .
j_call: TRBJ2-7
d_call: TRBD2
v_call: TRBV4-3
cdr3_nt: TGCGCCAGCAGCCAAGAATACGGGAGGGCATACGAGCAGTACTTC
cdr3_aa: CASSQEYGRAYEQYF

clone_size: .
j_call: TRBJ2-7
d_call: TRBD1
v_call: TRBV2
cdr3_nt: TGTGCCAGCAACGAGCCCGGGACAGGTGGGACCTACGAGCAGTACTTC
cdr3_aa: CASNEPGTGGTYEQYF

clone_size: .
j_call: TRBJ1-5
d_call: .
v_call: TRBV5-1
cdr3_nt: TGCGCCAGCAGGAGGGAAACAAATCAGCCCCAGCATTTT
cdr3_aa: CASRRETNQPQHF

clone_size: .
j_call: TRBJ2-7
d_call: TRBD2
v_call: TRBV5-6
cdr3_nt: TGTGCCAGCAGCTACCTAGCGGGAGGGCCCAAATCCTACGAGCAGTACTTC
cdr3_aa: CASSYLAGGPKSYEQYF

clone_size: .
j_call: TRBJ1-1
d_call: .
v_call: TRBV7-3
cdr3_nt: TGTGCCAGCAGCCCGTCTAGTTCGGGGACAGAAGCTTTCTTT
cdr3_aa: CASSPSSSGTEAFF

clone_size: .
j_call: TRBJ1-1
d_call: .
v_call: TRBV5-1
cdr3_nt: TGCGCCAGCGGAGAACAGGGAGTAACTGAAGCTTTCTTT
cdr3_aa: CASGEQGVTEAFF

clone_size: few
j_call: TRBJ2-3
d_call: .
v_call: TRBV9
cdr3_nt: TGTGCCAGCAGCGTAGTAACAGCTGACACAGATACGCAGTATTTT
cdr3_aa: CASSVVTADTDTQYF

clone_size: .
j_call: TRBJ2-3
d_call: .
v_call: TRBV5-8
cdr3_nt: TGTGCCAGCAGCTTGGGCGGCAGTCCAGGGACAGATACGCAGTATTTT
cdr3_aa: CASSLGGSPGTDTQYF

clone_size: .
j_call: TRBJ2-7
d_call: TRBD2
v_call: TRBV6-1
cdr3_nt: TGTGCCAGCAGTGAAAATGTAGCGGGAGTTGGATACGAGCAGTACTTC
cdr3_aa: CASSENVAGVGYEQYF

clone_size: .
j_call: TRBJ2-7
d_call: TRBD2
v_call: TRBV7-9
cdr3_nt: TGTGCCAGCAGTTCTCTAGCGGGGGAGTTCTACGAGCAGTACTTC
cdr3_aa: CASSSLAGEFYEQYF

clone_size: .
j_call: TRBJ2-7
d_call: .
v_call: TRBV30
cdr3_nt: TGTGCCTGGAGCCGCGCCGGGACTGTTGATTTC
cdr3_aa: CAWSRAGTVDF

clone_size: .
j_call: TRBJ1-2
d_call: .
v_call: TRBV9
cdr3_nt: TGTGCCAGCAGCGTAGGCCCCGGCTCAGGTGTGGGCTACACCTTC
cdr3_aa: CASSVGPGSGVGYTF

clone_size: .
j_call: TRBJ2-7
d_call: .
v_call: TRBV7-6
cdr3_nt: TGTGCCAGCAGCCGACCAAAGGGGGGGGGAACCTACGAGCAGTACTTC
cdr3_aa: CASSRPKGGGTYEQYF

clone_size: .
j_call: TRBJ2-3
d_call: TRBD1
v_call: TRBV19
cdr3_nt: TGTGCCAGTAGTCCGCAACCGGGACAGAAAACGCAGTATTTT
cdr3_aa: CASSPQPGQKTQYF

clone_size: .
j_call: TRBJ2-7
d_call: .
v_call: TRBV6-5
cdr3_nt: TGTGCCAGCAGTTACTCTACAGGATACTCCTACGAGCAGTACTTC
cdr3_aa: CASSYSTGYSYEQYF

clone_size: once
j_call: TRBJ2-5
d_call: TRBD2
v_call: TRBV25-1
cdr3_nt: TGTGCCAGCAGTGAATGGGGGGAGGGGAAAGAGACCCAGTACTTC
cdr3_aa: CASSEWGEGKETQYF

clone_size: .
j_call: TRBJ2-1
d_call: TRBD2
v_call: TRBV4-1
cdr3_nt: TGCGCCAGCAGCCGAGTAGCGGGAGCCTCATACAATGAGCAGTTCTTC
cdr3_aa: CASSRVAGASYNEQFF

clone_size: .
j_call: TRBJ1-3
d_call: .
v_call: TRBV30
cdr3_nt: TGTGCCTGGAGTGTAGGGGCAAACTCTGGAAACACCATATATTTT
cdr3_aa: CAWSVGANSGNTIYF

clone_size: .
j_call: TRBJ2-1
d_call: .
v_call: TRBV4-3
cdr3_nt: TGCGCCAGCAGCCAAGATGTTTTGCGGGTTAGCTCCTACAATGAGCAGTTCTTC
cdr3_aa: CASSQDVLRVSSYNEQFF

clone_size: .
j_call: TRBJ1-5
d_call: .
v_call: TRBV19
cdr3_nt: TGTGCCAGTAGTACACGACAGAGCGATGGGAATCAGCCCCAGCATTTT
cdr3_aa: CASSTRQSDGNQPQHF

clone_size: .
j_call: TRBJ2-1
d_call: TRBD2
v_call: TRBV4-3
cdr3_nt: TGCGCCAGCAGCCAGACGCGGACTAGAGACCCCTACAATGAGCAGTTCTTC
cdr3_aa: CASSQTRTRDPYNEQFF

clone_size: .
j_call: TRBJ2-2
d_call: TRBD2
v_call: TRBV7-2
cdr3_nt: TGTGCCAGCAGCTTCCTAGCGGGAGCACCCGGGGAGCTGTTTTTT
cdr3_aa: CASSFLAGAPGELFF

clone_size: .
j_call: TRBJ2-1
d_call: .
v_call: TRBV5-1
cdr3_nt: TGCGCCAGCAGCTTGGCCCCGGGGGAGCCTCCTGGGAAACAGTTCTTC
cdr3_aa: CASSLAPGEPPGKQFF

clone_size: .
j_call: TRBJ2-5
d_call: TRBD2
v_call: TRBV4-2
cdr3_nt: TGTGCCAGCAGCCAGGCACTAGCGGGAGTATTAAAGACCCAGTACTTC
cdr3_aa: CASSQALAGVLKTQYF

clone_size: .
j_call: TRBJ2-7
d_call: TRBD1
v_call: TRBV19
cdr3_nt: TGTGCCAGTAGGACACGGACAGGGACCTACGAGCAGTACTTC
cdr3_aa: CASRTRTGTYEQYF

clone_size: .
j_call: TRBJ2-7
d_call: TRBD1
v_call: TRBV5-8
cdr3_nt: TGTGCCAGCAACAGGGACAGGAGAATTTACGAGCAGTACTTC
cdr3_aa: CASNRDRRIYEQYF

clone_size: .
j_call: TRBJ2-7
d_call: .
v_call: TRBV11-2
cdr3_nt: TGTGCCAGCAGCTTCGGGATGTCGCTCGAGCAGTACTTC
cdr3_aa: CASSFGMSLEQYF

clone_size: .
j_call: TRBJ2-7
d_call: .
v_call: TRBV5-4
cdr3_nt: TGTGCCAGCAGCCGAGACAGGAGAGGAGCCTACGAGCAGTACTTC
cdr3_aa: CASSRDRRGAYEQYF

clone_size: .
j_call: TRBJ2-4
d_call: TRBD2
v_call: TRBV28
cdr3_nt: TGTGCCAGCAGTTACACCGGGACTAGAGAAAACATTCAGTACTTC
cdr3_aa: CASSYTGTRENIQYF

clone_size: .
j_call: TRBJ2-3
d_call: TRBD2
v_call: TRBV4-3
cdr3_nt: TGCGCCAGCAGCCAAACGGGACTAGCGGGAGTCGAGGACACAGATACGCAGTATTTT
cdr3_aa: CASSQTGLAGVEDTDTQYF

clone_size: .
j_call: TRBJ2-1
d_call: TRBD2
v_call: TRBV5-6
cdr3_nt: TGTGCCAGCAGCTTGGTTAGCGGGGGAGAGCAGTTCTTC
cdr3_aa: CASSLVSGGEQFF